This T cell receptor (beta chain) was recorded in a study of T-cell reconstitution after alpha-beta-depleted transplantation in children. The TCRbeta library was prepared with unique molecular identifiers. TCRdb re-called the PCR reads with MiXCR, one entry per CDR3 protein. Here the sample spans around 700,000 distinct CDR3 sequences, around 13% being singletons. CDR3 length: 12 residues. V lost 6 bases and J 6 bases, leaving 9 bases between the germline ends. At least ten counts were recorded for this clonotype. This chain joins TRBV12-3 or TRBV12-4 and TRBJ1-5, with D perhaps TRBD1 (5 bases). This clonotype was obtained from a girl aged 2-10 years with congenital amegakaryocytic thrombocytopenia, due to receive a stem cell transplant. The material sequenced was PBMCs, taken before TCRalphabeta/CD19-depleted stem cell transplant. The CDR3: CASRPGIQPQHF. The CDR3 coding sequence is TGTGCCAGCAGGCCAGGGATTCAGCCCCAGCATTTT.